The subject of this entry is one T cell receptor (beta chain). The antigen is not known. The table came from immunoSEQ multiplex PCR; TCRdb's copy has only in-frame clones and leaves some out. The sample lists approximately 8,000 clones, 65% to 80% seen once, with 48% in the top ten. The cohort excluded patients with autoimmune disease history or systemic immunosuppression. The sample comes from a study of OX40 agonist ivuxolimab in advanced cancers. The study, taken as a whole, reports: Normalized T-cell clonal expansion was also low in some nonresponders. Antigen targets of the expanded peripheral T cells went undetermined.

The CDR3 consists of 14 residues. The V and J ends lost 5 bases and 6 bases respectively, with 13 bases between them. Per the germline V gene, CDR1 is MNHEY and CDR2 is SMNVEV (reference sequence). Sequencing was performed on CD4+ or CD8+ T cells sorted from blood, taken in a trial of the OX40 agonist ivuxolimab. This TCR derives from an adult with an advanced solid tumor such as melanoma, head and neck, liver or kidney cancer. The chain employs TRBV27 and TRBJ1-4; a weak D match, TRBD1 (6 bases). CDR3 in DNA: TGTGCCAGCAGTACACAGGGATCCGATGAAAAACTGTTTTTT. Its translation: CASSTQGSDEKLFF. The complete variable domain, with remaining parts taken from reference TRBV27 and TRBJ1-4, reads EAQVTQNPRYLITVTGKKLTVTCSQNMNHEYMSWYRQDPGLGLRQIYYSMNVEVTDKGDVPEGYKVSRKEKRNFPLILESPSPNQTSLYFCASSTQGSDEKLFFGSGTQLSVL.